The clone carrying this T cell receptor (beta chain) was seen many times. Its antigen is not known. This specimen belongs to a study of Graves' ophthalmopathy and Graves' hyperthyroidism. Study findings and constraints: For separating ophthalmopathy from stable hyperthyroidism, a 13-signature model gave 87.88% sensitivity and 80% to 84% specificity.

The authors amplified TCR beta CDR3 regions from RNA transcripts. Second-round multiplex PCR came after first-round RT-PCR with HTBI primers. TCRdb passed the multiplex PCR reads through MiXCR, listing each CDR3 protein once. The table shows roughly 400,000 distinct CDR3 sequences, with about 16% occurring only once. Specimen: peripheral blood. The sequence came from a woman aged 18-29 years with Graves' ophthalmopathy.

The CDR3 sequence is CSAAQGGGQPQHF. The DNA for the CDR3 is TGCAGTGCCGCCCAGGGGGGCGGACAGCCCCAGCATTTT. This chain connects TRBV20-1 to TRBJ1-5; TRBD1 matches at 7 bases. Germline loops: CDR1 DFQATT, CDR2 SNEGSKA (reference sequence). The CDR3 has 13 residues. J lost 7 bases, V lost 6 bases, and 9 bases had no gene match.